The 2 T cell receptor beta chains presented below share a single source sample, sequenced in a study of CD8 T cells in acute hepatitis C reinfection. Only in-frame clones appear in the TCRdb table, and some are missing; sequencing was by immunoSEQ multiplex PCR. The sample lists about 38,000 clones; about 87% were seen once. Sample time point: naive CD8 control sorted from an acute-time-point sample. Input material: naive CD8+ T cells from PBMCs. Every receptor here comes from a man aged 25-45 years with chronic hepatitis C.

V usage is TRBV27 and J usage is TRBJ2-5; D gene ambiguous. The V and J ends lost 2 bases and 0 bases respectively, with 7 bases between them. Looked up from germline, CDR1 is MNHEY and CDR2 is SMNVEV (reference sequence). There are 14 residues in the CDR3. This CDR3 reads CASSLLGNQETQYF. The CDR3 DNA sequence: TGTGCCAGCAGTTTACTCGGAAACCAAGAGACCCAGTACTTC.

The table lists this clone with a few counts. The rearrangement joins TRBV13 to TRBJ2-1; D is unclear. The CDR3 spans 14 residues. Germline V CDR1 and CDR2: PRHDT, FYEKMQ (reference sequence). Trimming removed 7 bases from V and 1 base from J, with 11 bases in between. The CDR3 DNA follows: TGTGCCAGCACGGCCGGGTCATCCTACAATGAGCAGTTCTTC. Translation: CASTAGSSYNEQFF.